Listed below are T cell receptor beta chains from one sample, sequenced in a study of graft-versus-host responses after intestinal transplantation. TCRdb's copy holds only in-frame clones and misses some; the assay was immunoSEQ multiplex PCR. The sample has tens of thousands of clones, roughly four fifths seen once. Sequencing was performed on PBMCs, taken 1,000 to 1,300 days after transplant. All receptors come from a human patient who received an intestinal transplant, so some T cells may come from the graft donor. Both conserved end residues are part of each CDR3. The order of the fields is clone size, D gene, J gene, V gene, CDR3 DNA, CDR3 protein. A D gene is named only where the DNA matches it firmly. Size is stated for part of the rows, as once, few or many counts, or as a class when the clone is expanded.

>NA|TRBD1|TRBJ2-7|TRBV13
TGTGCCAGCTCAGCCCAGGGACAGACCTACGAGCAGTACTTC
CASSAQGQTYEQYF
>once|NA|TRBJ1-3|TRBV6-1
TGTGCCAGCAGTGAAGCTGCGGGCAGGCAATGGGCTCGGGGCGGAAACACCATATATTTT
CASSEAAGRQWARGGNTIYF
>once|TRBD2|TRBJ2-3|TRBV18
TGTGCCAGCTCCGGAGCGGGGGGGCCAGATACGCAGTATTTT
CASSGAGGPDTQYF
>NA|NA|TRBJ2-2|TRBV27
TGTGCCAGCAGTTTAGATAAGACCGGGGAGCTGTTTTTT
CASSLDKTGELFF
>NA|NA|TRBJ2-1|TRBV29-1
TGCAGCGTTTACTTCAGGGGCAGGGGAAGGAACAATGAGCAGTTCTTC
CSVYFRGRGRNNEQFF
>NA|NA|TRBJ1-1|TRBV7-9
TGTGCCAGCAGCTACGGGGGGTTGGCTGAAGCTTTCTTT
CASSYGGLAEAFF
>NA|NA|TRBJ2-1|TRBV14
TGTGCCAGCAGCCTGGAGGTTTACAATGAGCAGTTCTTC
CASSLEVYNEQFF
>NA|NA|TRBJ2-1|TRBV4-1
TGCGCCAGCAGCCAAGTCATCTGGTATGGGCCCAATGAGCAGTTCTTC
CASSQVIWYGPNEQFF
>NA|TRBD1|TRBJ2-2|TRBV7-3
TGTGCCAGCAGCCGCGGACAGGGGCGGACCGGGGAGCTGTTTTTT
CASSRGQGRTGELFF
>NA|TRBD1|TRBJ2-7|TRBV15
TGTGCCACCAGCAGAGATATCCCGGGACAGGGATACGAGCAGTACTTC
CATSRDIPGQGYEQYF
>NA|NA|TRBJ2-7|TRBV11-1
TGTGCCAGCAGCTTAGACGGCCCCTACGAGCAGTACTTC
CASSLDGPYEQYF
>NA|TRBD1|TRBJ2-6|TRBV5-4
TGTGCCAGCAGCCTACGACAGGGAGAGTCTGGGGCCAACGTCCTGACTTTC
CASSLRQGESGANVLTF
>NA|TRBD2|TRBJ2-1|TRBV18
TGTGCCAGCTCACCGAGCGGGGGGTACAATGAGCAGTTCTTC
CASSPSGGYNEQFF
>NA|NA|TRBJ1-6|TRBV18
TGTGCCAGCTCACCGCGGGCGCGAGATTCACCCCTCCACTTT
CASSPRARDSPLHF
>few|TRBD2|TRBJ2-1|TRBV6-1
TGTGCCAGCAGTGATGGGAGGGGCGCGGATGAGCAGTTCTTC
CASSDGRGADEQFF
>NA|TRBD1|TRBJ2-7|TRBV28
TGTGCCAGCAGTTTCCACTCCGGGACAGGGGGATACGAGCAGTACTTC
CASSFHSGTGGYEQYF
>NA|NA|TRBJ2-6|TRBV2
TGTGCCAGCAGTACGTGGGCAGACTCTGGGGCCAACGTCCTGACTTTC
CASSTWADSGANVLTF
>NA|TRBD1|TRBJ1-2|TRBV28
TGTGCCAGCAGTTCCGGACAGGGTGGCTATGGCTACACCTTC
CASSSGQGGYGYTF
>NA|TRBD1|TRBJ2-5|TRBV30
TGTGCCTGGAGTGCCCGGACAGGGTTTGAGACCCAGTACTTC
CAWSARTGFETQYF
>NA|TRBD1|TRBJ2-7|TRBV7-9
TGTGCCAGCGACAGGGGTATCGACTACGAGCAGTACTTC
CASDRGIDYEQYF
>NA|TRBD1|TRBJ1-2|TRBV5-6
TGTGCCAGCAGCTTGGCAGGGGGGGAAGGCTACACCTTC
CASSLAGGEGYTF
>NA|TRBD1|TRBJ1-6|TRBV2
TGTGCCAGCACTGTGGGACAGGGGGGACATTCACCCCTCCACTTT
CASTVGQGGHSPLHF
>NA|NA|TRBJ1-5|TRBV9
TGTGCCAGCAGTGACGACCCACTAGGGGGTCAGCCCCAGCATTTT
CASSDDPLGGQPQHF
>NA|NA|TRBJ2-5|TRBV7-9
TGTGCCAGCGGGTGGGCAGGGGAGACCCAGTACTTC
CASGWAGETQYF
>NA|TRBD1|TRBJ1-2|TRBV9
TGTGCCAGCAGCCCGGGGACAGGGAGTCCCATGCGGGGCTACACCTTC
CASSPGTGSPMRGYTF
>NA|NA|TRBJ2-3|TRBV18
TGTGCCAGCTCACCCGTCCCGGGACAAGACGGTACGCAGTATTTT
CASSPVPGQDGTQYF
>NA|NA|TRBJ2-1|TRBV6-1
TGTGCCAGCAGTGAAGGACGGTACTTTGAGCAGTTCTTC
CASSEGRYFEQFF